This T cell receptor (beta chain) was obtained from a study of blood T cells in healthy people across ages (dated by TCRdb to 2013 to 2016). Regarding the complete study: In model experiments, template switching captured about one uniquely barcoded TCR beta cDNA molecule for every two T cells. Using deep sequencing normalized with unique cDNA molecular identifiers, the study measured how TCR beta repertoire diversity changes with age. Donors were grouped into four age groups: young (average roughly 15 years), middle-aged (about 38), aged (around 60) and long-lived (approximately 78). Donors of different ages were randomly distributed across sequencing lanes to avoid experimental bias. For two donors (one aged 18 to 30 and one aged 80 or older), the study analyzed two additional independent replicas of 1 million unique cDNA reads from the same blood draw. What the work shows at the level of the full study, not this receptor alone: There was a strong correlation between observed TCR beta diversity and the percentage of naive T cells measured by flow cytometry. Donor CMV infection status was unknown, potentially confounding age-related changes in expanded clonotypes. Estimates of total diversity based on one million sequenced T cells were regarded as lower bounds and as underestimates. Observed TCR beta diversity per million T cells fell roughly linearly with age, and a significant reduction was already apparent by age roughly 40. Since profiling was done on bulk unsorted PBMCs, naive and antigen-experienced compartments could not be conclusively compared. Compared with the aged group, more naive CD4+ T cells, fewer expanded clones and increased TCR diversity were shown by the long-lived group, suggesting age selection.

This clonotype was detected only a few times. The clone's antigen remains unknown. No per-base quality is available; no much larger clone lies one base away. Systemically healthy Caucasian individuals from Russia, 35 to 40 in total and aged roughly 6 to 100 years, were included as donors. About 10 milliliters of peripheral blood were collected from each donor into EDTA-treated Vacutainer tubes. Ficoll-Paque density-gradient centrifugation was used to isolate PBMCs, with at least 6 million obtained per sample. Trizol reagent was used to extract total RNA from PBMCs, with at least 5 micrograms per sample. For every donor, an aliquot of PBMCs went through flow cytometry to measure the percentages of naive CD45RAhigh/CD27high T cells. Libraries were built with 5' RACE. Data came from an Illumina HiSeq 2500. The second PCR ran for roughly 6 to 11 cycles and used a J-beta primer mix along with a sample-barcoded 5' primer. A unique molecular identifier was introduced onto each TCR beta cDNA molecule by a template-switch 5' adaptor carrying 12 random nucleotides. Each sample yielded at least 3 million CDR3-containing paired-end reads. First-strand cDNA synthesis was performed from all RNA using the Mint cDNA synthesis kit, with priming by a TRBC-specific oligonucleotide. Following uracil-DNA glycosylase treatment, a first 18-cycle PCR with universal primers M1SS and BC2_uni_R was performed on all cDNA. The study's own analysis went as follows. Normalization of each sample was performed by random selection of 1 million high-quality reads, each carrying a distinct molecular identifier. Reads sharing molecular identifiers were discarded rather than binned into consensus sequences. MiTCR, with a Q25 quality threshold and the strictest error-elimination algorithm, was used for CDR3 identification, clonotype clustering and error correction. A nonparametric unseen species model with Euler transformation was used to estimate a lower bound on total TCR beta diversity. TCRdb reanalyzed the raw reads on its own, using fastp at Q25 for trimming and MiXCR for clone calling, and kept in-frame beta chains. Rows merge per CDR3 protein into single entries with the most common DNA and genes. TCRdb, not the original authors, processed these V and J calls. The sample data list hundreds of thousands of distinct CDR3 sequences, and roughly a quarter of these were observed just once. The ten top clones hold roughly 28% of the sample.

The CDR3 spans 12 residues, from the cysteine through the phenylalanine. CDR3 DNA only is kept here, 36 bases in frame from base 1. V drops 2 bases and J drops 9 bases, leaving 5 bases in between. Per the germline V gene (reference sequence), LGHDT is the CDR1 and YNNKEL is the CDR2. This TCR was recovered from a woman between 65 and 79 years old in good health. The sequenced sample was blood. The chain was built from TRBV3-1 and TRBJ1-6; the D gene cannot be named for sure. Read as DNA, the sequence is TGTGCCAGCAGCCAACAAGGTTCACCCCTCCACTTT. Its protein product is CASSQQGSPLHF.